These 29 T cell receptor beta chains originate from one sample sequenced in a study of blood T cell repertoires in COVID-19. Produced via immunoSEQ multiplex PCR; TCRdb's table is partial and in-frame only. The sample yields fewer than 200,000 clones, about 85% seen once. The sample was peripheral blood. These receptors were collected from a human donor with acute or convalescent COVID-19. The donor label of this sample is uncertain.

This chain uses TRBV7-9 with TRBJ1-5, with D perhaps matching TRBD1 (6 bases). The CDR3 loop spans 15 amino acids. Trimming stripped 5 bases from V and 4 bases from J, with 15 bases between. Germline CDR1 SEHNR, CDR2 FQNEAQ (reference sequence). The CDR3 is CASSTTGPGNQPQHF. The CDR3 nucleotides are TGTGCCAGCAGCACCACAGGGCCGGGTAATCAGCCCCAGCATTTT.

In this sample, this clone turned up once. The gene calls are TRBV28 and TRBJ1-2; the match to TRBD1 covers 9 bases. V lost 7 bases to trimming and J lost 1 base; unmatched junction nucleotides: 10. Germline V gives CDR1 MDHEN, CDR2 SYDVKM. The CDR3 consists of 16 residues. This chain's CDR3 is CASNRQGELYNYGYTF. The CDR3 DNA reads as TGTGCCAGCAATCGACAGGGGGAGCTTTATAACTATGGCTACACCTTC.

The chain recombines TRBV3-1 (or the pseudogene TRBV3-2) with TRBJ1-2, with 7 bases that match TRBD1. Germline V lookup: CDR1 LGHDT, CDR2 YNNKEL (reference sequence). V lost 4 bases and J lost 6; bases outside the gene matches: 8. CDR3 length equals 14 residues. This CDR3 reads CASSLTGRLDGYTF. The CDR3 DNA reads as TGTGCCAGCAGCCTGACAGGGCGGTTAGATGGCTACACCTTC.

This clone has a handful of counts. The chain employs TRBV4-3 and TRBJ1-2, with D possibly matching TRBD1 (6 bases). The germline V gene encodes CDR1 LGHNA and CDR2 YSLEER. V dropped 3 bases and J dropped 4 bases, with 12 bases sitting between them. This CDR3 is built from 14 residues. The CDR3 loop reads CASSQQGISYGYTF. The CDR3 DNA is TGCGCCAGCAGCCAGCAGGGGATCAGCTATGGCTACACCTTC.

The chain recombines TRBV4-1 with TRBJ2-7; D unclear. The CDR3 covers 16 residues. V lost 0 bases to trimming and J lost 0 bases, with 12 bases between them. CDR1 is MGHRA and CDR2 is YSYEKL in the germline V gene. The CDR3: CASSQDASRVSYEQYF. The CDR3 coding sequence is TGCGCCAGCAGCCAAGACGCCTCTAGAGTCTCCTACGAGCAGTACTTC.

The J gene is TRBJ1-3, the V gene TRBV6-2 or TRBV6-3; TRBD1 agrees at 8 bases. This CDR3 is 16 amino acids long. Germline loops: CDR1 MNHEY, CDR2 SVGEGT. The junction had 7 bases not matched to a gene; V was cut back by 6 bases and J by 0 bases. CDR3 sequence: CASSPGGSVSGNTIYF. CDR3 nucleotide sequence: TGTGCCAGCAGCCCAGGGGGCTCCGTCTCTGGAAACACCATATATTTT.

For the CDR3, the DNA is TGTGCCAGCAGTCTCCTAGCGGGGAGTTGGGAGACCCAGTACTTC. Amino acid sequence: CASSLLAGSWETQYF. The chain employs TRBV2 and TRBJ2-5; 9 nucleotides agree with TRBD2. The CDR3 extends over 15 amino acids. Germline CDR1 and CDR2: SNHLY and FYNNEI. V lost 5 bases to trimming and J lost 5 bases; unmatched junction nucleotides: 9.

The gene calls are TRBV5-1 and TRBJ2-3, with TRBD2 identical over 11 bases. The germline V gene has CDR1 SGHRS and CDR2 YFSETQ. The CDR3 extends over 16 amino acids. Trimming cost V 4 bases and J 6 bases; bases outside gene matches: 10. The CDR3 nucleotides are TGCGCCAGCAGCCCCGGGGCAGTAGCGGGGGGGGATACGCAGTATTTT. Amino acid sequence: CASSPGAVAGGDTQYF.

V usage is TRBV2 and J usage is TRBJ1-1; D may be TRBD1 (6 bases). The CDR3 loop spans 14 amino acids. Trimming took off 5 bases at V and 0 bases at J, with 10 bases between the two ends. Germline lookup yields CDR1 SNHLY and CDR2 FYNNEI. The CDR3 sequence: CASSITGMNTEAFF. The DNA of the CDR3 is TGTGCCAGCAGTATCACAGGGATGAACACTGAAGCTTTCTTT.

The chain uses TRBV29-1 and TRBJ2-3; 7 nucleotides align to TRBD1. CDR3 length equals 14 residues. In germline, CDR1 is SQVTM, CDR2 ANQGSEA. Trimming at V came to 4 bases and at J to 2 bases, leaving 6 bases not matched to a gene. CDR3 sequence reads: CSVGRGQTTDTQYF. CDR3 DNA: TGCAGCGTTGGAAGGGGACAGACCACAGATACGCAGTATTTT.

The CDR3 spells CASSDRNNQPQHF. The CDR3 DNA sequence: TGTGCCAGCAGCGACAGGAACAATCAGCCCCAGCATTTT. This sequence joins TRBV27 and TRBJ1-5; a possible D gene is TRBD1 (6 bases). Looked up from germline, CDR1 is MNHEY and CDR2 is SMNVEV (reference sequence). The CDR3 spans 13 residues. V was shortened by 6 bases and J by 3 bases, with 9 bases between the two germline ends.

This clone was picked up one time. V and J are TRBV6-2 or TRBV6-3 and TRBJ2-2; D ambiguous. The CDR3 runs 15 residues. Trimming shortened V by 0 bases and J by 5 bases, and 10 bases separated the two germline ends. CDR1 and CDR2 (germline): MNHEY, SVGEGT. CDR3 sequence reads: CASSYSLPGTGELFF. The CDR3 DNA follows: TGTGCCAGCAGTTACTCCCTCCCGGGTACCGGGGAGCTGTTTTTT.

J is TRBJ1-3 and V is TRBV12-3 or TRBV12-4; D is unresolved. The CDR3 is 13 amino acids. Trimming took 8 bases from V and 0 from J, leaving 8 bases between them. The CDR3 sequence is CASDTFSGNTIYF. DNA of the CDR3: TGTGCCAGCGACACGTTCTCTGGAAACACCATATATTTT.

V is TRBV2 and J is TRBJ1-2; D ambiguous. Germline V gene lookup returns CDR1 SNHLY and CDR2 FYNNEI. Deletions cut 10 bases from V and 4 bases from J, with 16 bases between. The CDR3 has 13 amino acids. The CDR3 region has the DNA TGTGCCACCGGGTCCCCCGACCCCTATGGCTACACCTTC. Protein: CATGSPDPYGYTF.

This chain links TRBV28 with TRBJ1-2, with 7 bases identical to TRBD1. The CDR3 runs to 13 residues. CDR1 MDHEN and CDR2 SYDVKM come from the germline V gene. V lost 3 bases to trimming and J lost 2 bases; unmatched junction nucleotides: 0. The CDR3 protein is CASSLGQNYGYTF. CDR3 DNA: TGTGCCAGCAGTTTGGGACAGAACTATGGCTACACCTTC.

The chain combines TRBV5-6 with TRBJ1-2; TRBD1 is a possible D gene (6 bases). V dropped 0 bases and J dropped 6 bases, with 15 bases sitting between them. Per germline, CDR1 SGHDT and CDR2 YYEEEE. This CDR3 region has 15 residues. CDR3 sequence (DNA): TGTGCCAGCAGCTTGGTCGGACAGCCCAAACATGGCTACACCTTC. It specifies CASSLVGQPKHGYTF.

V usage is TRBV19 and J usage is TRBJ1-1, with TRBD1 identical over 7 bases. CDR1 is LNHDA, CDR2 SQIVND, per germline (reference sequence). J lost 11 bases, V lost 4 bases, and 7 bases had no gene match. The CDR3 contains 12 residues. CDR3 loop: CASSTRQGWAFF. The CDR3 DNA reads TGTGCCAGTAGTACCCGACAGGGATGGGCTTTCTTT.

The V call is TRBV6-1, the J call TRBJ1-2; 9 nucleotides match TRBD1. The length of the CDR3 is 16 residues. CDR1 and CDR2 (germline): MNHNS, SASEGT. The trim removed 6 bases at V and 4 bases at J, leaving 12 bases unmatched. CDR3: CASREYRGRSVYGYTF. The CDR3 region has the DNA TGTGCCAGCAGGGAATACAGGGGGCGCTCCGTCTATGGCTACACCTTC.

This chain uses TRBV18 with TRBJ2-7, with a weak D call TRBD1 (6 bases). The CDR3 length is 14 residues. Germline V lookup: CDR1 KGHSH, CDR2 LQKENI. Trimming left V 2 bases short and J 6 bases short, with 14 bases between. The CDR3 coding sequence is TGTGCCAGCTCACCATTGGGGGCCCAGGGCGAGCAGTACTTC. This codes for CASSPLGAQGEQYF. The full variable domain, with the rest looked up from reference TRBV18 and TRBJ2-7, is NAGVMQNPRHLVRRRGQEARLRCSPMKGHSHVYWYRQLPEEGLKFMVYLQKENIIDESGMPKERFSAEFPKEGPSILRIQQVVRGDSAAYFCASSPLGAQGEQYFGPGTRLTVT.

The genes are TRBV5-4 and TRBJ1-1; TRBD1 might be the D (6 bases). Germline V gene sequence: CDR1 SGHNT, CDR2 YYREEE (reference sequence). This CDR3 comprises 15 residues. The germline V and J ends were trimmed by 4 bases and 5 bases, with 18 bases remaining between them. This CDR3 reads CASSLRGRGDTEAFF. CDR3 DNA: TGTGCCAGCAGCCTTCGGGGGCGGGGGGATACTGAAGCTTTCTTT.

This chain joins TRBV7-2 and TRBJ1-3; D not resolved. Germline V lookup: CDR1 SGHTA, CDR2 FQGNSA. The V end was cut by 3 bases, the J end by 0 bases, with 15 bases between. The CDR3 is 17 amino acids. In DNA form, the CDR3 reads TGTGCCAGCAGCTTCCAGTTGGACGGGAGCTCTGGAAACACCATATATTTT. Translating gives CASSFQLDGSSGNTIYF.

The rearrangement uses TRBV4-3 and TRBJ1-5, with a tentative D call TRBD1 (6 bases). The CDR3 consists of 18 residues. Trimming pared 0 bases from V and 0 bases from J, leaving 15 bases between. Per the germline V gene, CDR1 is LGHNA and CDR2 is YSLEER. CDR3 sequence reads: CASSQDLGGGHSNQPQHF. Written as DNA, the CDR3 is TGCGCCAGCAGCCAAGATCTGGGGGGGGGCCATAGCAATCAGCCCCAGCATTTT.

The CDR3 here is CAWSAGGTRGYGYTF. CDR3 nucleotide sequence: TGTGCCTGGAGCGCCGGAGGAACCAGGGGCTATGGCTACACCTTC. The rearrangement links TRBV30 to TRBJ1-2, with D tentatively TRBD1 (6 bases). Germline loops: CDR1 GTSNPN, CDR2 SVGIG (reference sequence). The CDR3 length is 15 residues. V was clipped by 3 bases and J by 4 bases, with 18 bases between them. The entire variable domain, with the rest obtained from reference TRBV30 and TRBJ1-2, is as follows: SQTIHQWPATLVQPVGSPLSLECTVEGTSNPNLYWYRQAAGRGLQLLFYSVGIGQISSEVPQNLSASRPQDRQFILSSKKLLLSDSGFYLCAWSAGGTRGYGYTFGSGTRLTVV.

DNA of the CDR3: TGTGCCTGGAGCCAGTATAGCAATCAGCCCCAGCATTTT. Encoded protein: CAWSQYSNQPQHF. The chain employs TRBV30 and TRBJ1-5; D is unclear. This CDR3 contains 13 residues. CDR1 and CDR2 (germline): GTSNPN, SVGIG (reference sequence). V lost 3 bases, J lost 0 bases, and 6 bases lay in between. Complete variable domain (other parts from reference TRBV30 and TRBJ1-5): SQTIHQWPATLVQPVGSPLSLECTVEGTSNPNLYWYRQAAGRGLQLLFYSVGIGQISSEVPQNLSASRPQDRQFILSSKKLLLSDSGFYLCAWSQYSNQPQHFGDGTRLSIL.

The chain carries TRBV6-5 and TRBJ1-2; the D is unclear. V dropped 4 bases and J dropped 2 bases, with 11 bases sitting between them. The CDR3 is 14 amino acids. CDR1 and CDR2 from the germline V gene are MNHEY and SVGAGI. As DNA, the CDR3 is TGTGCCAGCAGTTCCTACAGCTACAACTATGGCTACACCTTC. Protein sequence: CASSSYSYNYGYTF.

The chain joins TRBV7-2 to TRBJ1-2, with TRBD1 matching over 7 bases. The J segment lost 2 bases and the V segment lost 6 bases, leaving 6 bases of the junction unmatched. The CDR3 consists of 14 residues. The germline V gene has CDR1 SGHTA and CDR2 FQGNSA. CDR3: CASSRDRANYGYTF. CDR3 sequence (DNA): TGTGCCAGCAGTCGGGACAGAGCCAACTATGGCTACACCTTC.

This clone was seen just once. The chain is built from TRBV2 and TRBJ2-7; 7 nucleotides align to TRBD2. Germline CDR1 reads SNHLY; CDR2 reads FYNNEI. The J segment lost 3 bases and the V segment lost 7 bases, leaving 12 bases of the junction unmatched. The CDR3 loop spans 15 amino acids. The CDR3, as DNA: TGTGCCAGCAAGATGGAGCGGGGATCCCTCTACGAGCAGTACTTC. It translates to CASKMERGSLYEQYF.

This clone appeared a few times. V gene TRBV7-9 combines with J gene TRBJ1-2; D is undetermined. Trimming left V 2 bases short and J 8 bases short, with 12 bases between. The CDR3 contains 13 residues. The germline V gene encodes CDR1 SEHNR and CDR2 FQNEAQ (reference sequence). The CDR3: CASSLYGVGGYTF. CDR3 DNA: TGTGCCAGCAGCTTATACGGGGTCGGAGGCTACACCTTC.

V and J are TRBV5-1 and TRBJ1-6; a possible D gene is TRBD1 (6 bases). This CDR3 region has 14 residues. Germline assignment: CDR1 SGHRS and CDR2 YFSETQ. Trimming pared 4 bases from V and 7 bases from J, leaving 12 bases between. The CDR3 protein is CASSDAQGNSPLHF. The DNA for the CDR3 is TGCGCCAGCAGCGACGCCCAGGGGAATTCACCCCTCCACTTT.